The 24 T cell receptor beta chains listed next were all sequenced from one sample in a study of T cell changes during pregnancy in multiple sclerosis. TCRdb's table, derived via immunoSEQ multiplex PCR, lists solely in-frame clones and lacks some. The table includes tens of thousands of clones, 80% to 90% detected once. Here the sequenced sample was CD4+ T cells from peripheral blood mononuclear cells, taken before pregnancy. The receptors derive from a female donor with multiple sclerosis, enrolled in a pregnancy study.

CDR3 sequence reads: CASSGGSGETQYF. CDR3 nucleotide sequence: TGCGCCAGCAGCGGCGGGTCGGGTGAGACCCAGTACTTC. The genes are TRBV5-1 and TRBJ2-5, with D tentatively TRBD2 (5 bases). The CDR3 is 13 amino acids. V lost 4 bases and J 5 bases, leaving 12 bases between the germline ends. Germline assignment: CDR1 SGHRS and CDR2 YFSETQ. Together with reference TRBV5-1 and TRBJ2-5, the CDR3 gives the full variable domain: KAGVTQTPRYLIKTRGQQVTLSCSPISGHRSVSWYQQTPGQGLQFLFEYFSETQRNKGNFPGRFSGRQFSNSRSEMNVSTLELGDSALYLCASSGGSGETQYFGPGTRLLVL.

V gene TRBV11-2 combines with J gene TRBJ1-2; D ambiguous. The germline gives CDR1 SGHAT, CDR2 FQNNGV. Trimming stripped 5 bases from V and 6 bases from J, with 16 bases between. CDR3 size: 14 residues. CDR3 protein: CASSRARISDGYTF. The CDR3 region has the DNA TGTGCCAGCAGCCGTGCCCGTATATCGGATGGCTACACCTTC.

The V and J genes are TRBV9 and TRBJ2-7, with TRBD1 matching over 11 bases. Germline V CDR1 and CDR2: SGDLS, YYNGEE. The CDR3 totals 16 residues. Trimming took 1 base from V and 3 from J; bases not matched to a gene: 6. In nucleotides, the CDR3 is TGTGCCAGCAGCGTACAGGGGACAGGGGGGATCTACGAGCAGTACTTC. Encoded protein: CASSVQGTGGIYEQYF. Drawing the rest from reference TRBV9 and TRBJ2-7, the complete variable domain is DSGVTQTPKHLITATGQRVTLRCSPRSGDLSVYWYQQSLDQGLQFLIQYYNGEERAKGNILERFSAQQFPDLHSELNLSSLELGDSALYFCASSVQGTGGIYEQYFGPGTRLTVT.

Remarks on this clone: Its ends do not fully match the called genes, so a read error is possible. The chain has TRBV28 and TRBJ2-6; D may be TRBD2 (6 bases). The CDR3 totals 16 residues. Germline-derived CDR1 and CDR2 are MDHEN and SYDVKM. This chain's CDR3 is CTSSFTGVSGANVLTF. As DNA, the CDR3 is TGTACCAGCAGTTTTACGGGGGTCTCTGGGGCCAACGTCCTGACTTTC.

V gene TRBV27 combines with J gene TRBJ2-3; D might be TRBD2 (6 bases). This CDR3 spans 17 amino acids. V was trimmed by 4 bases and J by 2 bases, leaving 19 bases between them. Per the germline V gene, CDR1 is MNHEY and CDR2 is SMNVEV (reference sequence). The DNA for the CDR3 is TGTGCCAGCAGTTCGCCCCCCGGGACTTCCTACACAGATACGCAGTATTTT. Protein: CASSSPPGTSYTDTQYF.

The chain is built from TRBV4-3 and TRBJ1-2; D uncertain. This CDR3 is 12 amino acids long. Trimming left V 1 base short and J 9 bases short, with 9 bases between. Germline CDR1 is LGHNA and CDR2 is YSLEER. This chain's CDR3 is CASSQAEGCYTF. DNA for the CDR3: TGCGCCAGCAGCCAAGCGGAGGGCTGCTACACCTTC.

The V and J genes are TRBV7-2 and TRBJ1-2, with 8 positions matching TRBD1. This CDR3 has 17 residues. Germline V gene sequence: CDR1 SGHTA, CDR2 FQGNSA. Losses at the gene ends were 0 bases for V and 13 bases for J; bases not matched to a gene: 19. As DNA, the CDR3 is TGTGCCAGCAGCTTAGCGGGGTGGTGGCAGGGGGCGAGCCTCCTCACCTTC. Protein sequence: CASSLAGWWQGASLLTF.

This chain's CDR3 is CASSPDRNEQFF. The CDR3 DNA is TGTGCCAGCTCACCGGACAGAAATGAGCAGTTCTTC. The J gene is TRBJ2-1, the V gene TRBV18; possible D gene TRBD1, 6 bases. The CDR3 has 12 amino acids. Deletions cut 3 bases from V and 7 bases from J, with 7 bases between. The germline gives CDR1 KGHSH, CDR2 LQKENI.

This clone was detected once. The chain joins TRBV18 to TRBJ1-5, with D tentatively TRBD1 (5 bases). The V gene lost 6 bases and the J gene lost 4 bases, with 16 bases spanning the gap. Per the germline V gene, CDR1 is KGHSH and CDR2 is LQKENI. The CDR3 covers 15 residues. In nucleotides, the CDR3 is TGTGCCAGCTCCCCCGGCGGGACGGAAAATCAGCCCCAGCATTTT. It yields the protein CASSPGGTENQPQHF.

The gene calls are TRBV23-1 and TRBJ2-7; D possibly corresponds to TRBD1 (5 bases). TRBV23-1 is sorted into the ORF group, with uncertain function. The CDR3 has 16 amino acids. Trimming removed 0 bases at V and 1 base at J, with 13 bases between. This chain's CDR3 is CASSQSPGWASYEQYF. The DNA for the CDR3 is TGCGCCAGCAGTCAATCCCCAGGGTGGGCTTCCTACGAGCAGTACTTC.

This chain joins TRBV19 and TRBJ1-2, with D possibly matching TRBD1 (5 bases). V lost 4 bases, J lost 3 bases, and 9 bases lay in between. Germline values: CDR1 LNHDA, CDR2 SQIVND (reference sequence). The CDR3 is 13 amino acids. CDR3 sequence reads: CASSTLGDYGYTF. The CDR3 DNA is TGTGCCAGTAGTACCTTAGGGGACTATGGCTACACCTTC.

This clone is a singleton in its sample. The J gene is TRBJ2-1, the V gene TRBV11-3; 8 nucleotides match TRBD2. V dropped 5 bases and J dropped 9; count of bases not matched to a gene: 15. The germline V gene encodes CDR1 SGHNT and CDR2 YENEEA. This CDR3 has 16 residues. DNA of the CDR3: TGTGCCAGCAGCCCCCGTGGGACTAGGGGTCAGGGTGAGCAGTTCTTC. Translation gives CASSPRGTRGQGEQFF. The variable domain in full, completed from reference TRBV11-3 and TRBJ2-1, reads EAGVVQSPRYKIIEKKQPVAFWCNPISGHNTLYWYLQNLGQGPELLIRYENEEAVDDSQLPKDRFSAERLKGVDSTLKIQPAELGDSAVYLCASSPRGTRGQGEQFFGPGTRLTVL.

V usage is TRBV23-1 and J usage is TRBJ2-4, with 9 bases lining up with TRBD1. TRBV23-1 is sorted into the ORF group, with uncertain function. CDR3 length: 19 residues. The V gene end was trimmed by 8 bases and the J gene end by 0 bases; junction bases not matched to a gene: 17. This CDR3 is CASGKGGQGGPLAKNIQYF. For the CDR3, the DNA is TGCGCCAGCGGAAAGGGGGGACAGGGTGGCCCTCTAGCCAAAAACATTCAGTACTTC.

The chain employs TRBV13 and TRBJ2-7, with 14 bases matching TRBD2. Germline-derived CDR1 and CDR2 are PRHDT and FYEKMQ (reference sequence). CDR3 size: 16 residues. After removal of 4 bases from V and 5 bases from J, the junction contained 7 bases not matched to a gene. CDR3 protein: CASSSPGLAGGHEQYF. CDR3 nucleotides: TGTGCCAGCAGCTCACCTGGACTAGCGGGGGGACACGAGCAGTACTTC.

By proportion, this clone is medium-sized. This rearrangement joins TRBV6-5 to TRBJ2-2, with no clear D. The V end was cut by 5 bases, the J end by 1 base, with 8 bases between. Per germline, CDR1 MNHEY and CDR2 SVGAGI. CDR3 size: 14 residues. The CDR3 here is CASSRGWNTGELFF. Written as DNA, the CDR3 is TGTGCCAGCAGTCGCGGATGGAACACCGGGGAGCTGTTTTTT.

This sequence joins TRBV18 and TRBJ2-7; the match to TRBD1 covers 9 bases. The CDR3 is 15 amino acids. Germline lookup yields CDR1 KGHSH and CDR2 LQKENI. V trimming: 4 bases; J trimming: 4 bases; junction bases outside the gene matches: 8. CDR3 DNA: TGTGCCAGCTCACTACGACAGGGGGAAGGGTACGAGCAGTACTTC. Residues: CASSLRQGEGYEQYF.

The chain has TRBV7-2 and TRBJ1-4, with D perhaps TRBD1 (5 bases). The CDR3 covers 15 residues. V was shortened by 5 bases and J by 10 bases, with 20 bases between the two germline ends. Germline CDR1 is SGHTA and CDR2 is FQGNSA. Here the CDR3 DNA reads TGTGCCAGCAGCCTCATGGGGGGTGGTGAAGGAAAACTGTTTTTT. Protein: CASSLMGGGEGKLFF.

This chain links TRBV5-4 with TRBJ2-3, with TRBD2 matching over 7 bases. V was pared by 4 bases and J by 0 bases, with 5 bases of the junction left unmatched. Germline-derived CDR1 and CDR2 are SGHNT and YYREEE (reference sequence). This CDR3 spans 15 amino acids. The DNA of the CDR3 is TGTGCCAGCAGCCAAAAGCGGGGCAGCACAGATACGCAGTATTTT. Its translation: CASSQKRGSTDTQYF. Drawing the rest from reference TRBV5-4 and TRBJ2-3, the complete variable domain is ETGVTQSPTHLIKTRGQQVTLRCSSQSGHNTVSWYQQALGQGPQFIFQYYREEENGRGNFPPRFSGLQFPNYSSELNVNALELDDSALYLCASSQKRGSTDTQYFGPGTRLTVL.

The V call is TRBV18, the J call TRBJ1-2, with D tentatively TRBD1 (6 bases). Germline CDR1 is KGHSH and CDR2 is LQKENI. CDR3 length: 15 amino acids. V lost 2 bases, J lost 5 bases, and 15 bases lay in between. The CDR3 DNA sequence: TGTGCCAGCTCACCAGGGCTGGGGGCAGTGTATGGCTACACCTTC. Protein: CASSPGLGAVYGYTF.

This chain joins TRBV6-6 and TRBJ1-2, with 9 bases lining up with TRBD1. Losses at the gene ends were 2 bases for V and 3 bases for J; bases not matched to a gene: 4. The CDR3 runs to 15 residues. CDR1 is MNHNY, CDR2 SVGAGI, per germline (reference sequence). CDR3 nucleotide sequence: TGTGCCAGCAGTTACGGGGACAGGGTTGACTATGGCTACACCTTC. This translates into CASSYGDRVDYGYTF.

This chain connects TRBV7-6 to TRBJ2-1, with D maybe TRBD1 (5 bases). V was trimmed by 5 bases and J by 7 bases, leaving 21 bases between them. This CDR3 region has 16 residues. Germline lookup yields CDR1 SGHVS and CDR2 FNYEAQ. The CDR3 DNA follows: TGTGCCAGCAGCCCCCCCGGTAGGCAGGGCGAAAATGAGCAGTTCTTC. This gives the protein CASSPPGRQGENEQFF.

The chain recombines TRBV28 with TRBJ1-1; the D gene is possibly TRBD1 (5 bases). This CDR3 comprises 16 residues. Germline values: CDR1 MDHEN, CDR2 SYDVKM. The V and J ends lost 2 bases and 1 base respectively, with 14 bases between them. CDR3 region: CASSLTPGSGNTEAFF. DNA for the CDR3: TGTGCCAGCAGTTTAACCCCAGGGTCTGGGAACACTGAAGCTTTCTTT.

The chain is built from TRBV11-3 and TRBJ2-5, with D possibly TRBD2 on 7 matching bases. Trimming removed 1 base at V and 5 bases at J, with 20 bases between. CDR3 length: 17 amino acids. Per germline, CDR1 SGHNT and CDR2 YENEEA. CDR3 sequence reads: CASSLGAGGGQGETQYF. The CDR3 DNA reads as TGTGCCAGCAGCTTAGGGGCCGGCGGGGGCCAAGGGGAGACCCAGTACTTC.

The V gene is TRBV7-9, the J gene TRBJ1-1; no firm D call. Germline V gene lookup returns CDR1 SEHNR and CDR2 FQNEAQ (reference sequence). V gave up 1 base and J gave up 6 bases, with 9 bases separating them. This CDR3 region has 13 residues. The DNA of the CDR3 is TGTGCCAGCAGCTTAGTTCGAGGGTCTGAAGCTTTCTTT. Translating it yields CASSLVRGSEAFF.